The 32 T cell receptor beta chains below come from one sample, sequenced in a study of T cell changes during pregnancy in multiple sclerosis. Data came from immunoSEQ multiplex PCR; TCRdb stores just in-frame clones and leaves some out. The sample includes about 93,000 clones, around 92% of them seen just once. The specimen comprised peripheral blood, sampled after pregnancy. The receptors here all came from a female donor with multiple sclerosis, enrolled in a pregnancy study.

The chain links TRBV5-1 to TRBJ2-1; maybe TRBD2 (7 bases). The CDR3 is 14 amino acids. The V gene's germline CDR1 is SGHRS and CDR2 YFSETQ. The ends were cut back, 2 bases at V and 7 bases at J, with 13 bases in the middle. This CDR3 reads CASSFVGGGNEQFF. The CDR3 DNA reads TGCGCCAGCAGCTTTGTGGGAGGGGGTAATGAGCAGTTCTTC.

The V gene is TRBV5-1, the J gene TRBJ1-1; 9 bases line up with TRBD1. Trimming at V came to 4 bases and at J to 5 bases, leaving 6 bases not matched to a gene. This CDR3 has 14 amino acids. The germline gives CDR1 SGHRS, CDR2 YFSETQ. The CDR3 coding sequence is TGCGCCAGCAGCGTGACAGGGGGGGGGACTGAAGCTTTCTTT. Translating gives CASSVTGGGTEAFF.

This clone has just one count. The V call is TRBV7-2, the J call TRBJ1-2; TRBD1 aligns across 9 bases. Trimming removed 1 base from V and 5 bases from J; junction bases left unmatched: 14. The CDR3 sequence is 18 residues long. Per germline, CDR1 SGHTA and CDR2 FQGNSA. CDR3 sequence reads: CASSLVWDRADFGYGYTF. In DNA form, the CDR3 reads TGTGCCAGCAGCTTAGTATGGGACAGGGCCGATTTTGGTTATGGCTACACCTTC.

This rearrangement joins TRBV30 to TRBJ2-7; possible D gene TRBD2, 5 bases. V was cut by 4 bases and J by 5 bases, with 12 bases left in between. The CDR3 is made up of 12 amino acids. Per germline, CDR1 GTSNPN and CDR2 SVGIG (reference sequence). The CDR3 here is CAWNRDSHEQYF. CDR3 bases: TGTGCCTGGAACCGGGATTCTCACGAGCAGTACTTC.

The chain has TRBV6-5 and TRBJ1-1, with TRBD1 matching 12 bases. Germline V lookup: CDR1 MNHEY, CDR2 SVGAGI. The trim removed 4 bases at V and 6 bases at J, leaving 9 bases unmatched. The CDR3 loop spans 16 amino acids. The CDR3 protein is CASSWSPGQGAAEAFF. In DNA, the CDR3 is TGTGCCAGCAGTTGGTCTCCGGGACAGGGGGCTGCTGAAGCTTTCTTT.

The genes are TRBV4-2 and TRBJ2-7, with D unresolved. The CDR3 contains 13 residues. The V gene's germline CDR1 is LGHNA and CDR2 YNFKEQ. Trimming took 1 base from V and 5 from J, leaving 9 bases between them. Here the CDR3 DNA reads TGTGCCAGCAGCCAAGTAGAAGTGGACGAGCAGTACTTC. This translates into CASSQVEVDEQYF.

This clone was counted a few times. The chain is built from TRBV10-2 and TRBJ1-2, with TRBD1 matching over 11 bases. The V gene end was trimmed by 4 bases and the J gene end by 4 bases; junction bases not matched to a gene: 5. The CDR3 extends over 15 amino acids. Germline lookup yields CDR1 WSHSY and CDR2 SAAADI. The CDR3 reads CASSVGTGGSYGYTF. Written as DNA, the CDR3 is TGCGCCAGCAGTGTCGGGACAGGGGGATCCTATGGCTACACCTTC.

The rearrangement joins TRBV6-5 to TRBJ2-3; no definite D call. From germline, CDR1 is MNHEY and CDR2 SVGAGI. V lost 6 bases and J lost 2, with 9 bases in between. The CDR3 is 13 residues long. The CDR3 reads CASRHSITDTQYF. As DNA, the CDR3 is TGTGCCAGCAGGCACTCAATCACAGATACGCAGTATTTT.

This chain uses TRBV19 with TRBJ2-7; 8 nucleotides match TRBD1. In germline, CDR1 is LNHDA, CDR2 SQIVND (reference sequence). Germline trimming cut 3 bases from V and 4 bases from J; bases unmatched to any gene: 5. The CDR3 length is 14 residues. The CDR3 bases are TGTGCCAGTAGTATTGTGACAGGGGCTTACGAGCAGTACTTC. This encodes CASSIVTGAYEQYF. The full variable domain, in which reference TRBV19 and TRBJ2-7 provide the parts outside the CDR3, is DGGITQSPKYLFRKEGQNVTLSCEQNLNHDAMYWYRQDPGQGLRLIYYSQIVNDFQKGDIAEGYSVSREKKESFPLTVTSAQKNPTAFYLCASSIVTGAYEQYFGPGTRLTVT.

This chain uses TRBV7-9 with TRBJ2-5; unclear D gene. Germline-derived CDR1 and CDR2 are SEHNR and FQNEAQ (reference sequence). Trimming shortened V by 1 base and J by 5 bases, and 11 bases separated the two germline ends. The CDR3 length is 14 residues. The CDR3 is CASSLVHPWETQYF. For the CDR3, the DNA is TGTGCCAGCAGCTTAGTACATCCGTGGGAGACCCAGTACTTC.

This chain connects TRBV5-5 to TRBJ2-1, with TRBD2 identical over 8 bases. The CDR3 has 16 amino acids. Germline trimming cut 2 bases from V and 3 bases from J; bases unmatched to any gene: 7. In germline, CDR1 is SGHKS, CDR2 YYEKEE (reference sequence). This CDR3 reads CASSLQLAENYNEQFF. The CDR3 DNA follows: TGTGCCAGCAGCTTACAACTAGCGGAAAACTACAATGAGCAGTTCTTC.

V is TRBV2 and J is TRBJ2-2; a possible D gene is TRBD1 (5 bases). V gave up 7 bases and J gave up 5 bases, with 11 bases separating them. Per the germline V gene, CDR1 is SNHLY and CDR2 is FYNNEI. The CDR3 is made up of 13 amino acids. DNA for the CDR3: TGTGCCAGCAACCAGGGTGGGACCGGGGAGCTGTTTTTT. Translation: CASNQGGTGELFF. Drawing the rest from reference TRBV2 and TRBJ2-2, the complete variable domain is EPEVTQTPSHQVTQMGQEVILRCVPISNHLYFYWYRQILGQKVEFLVSFYNNEISEKSEIFDDQFSVERPDGSNFTLKIRSTKLEDSAMYFCASNQGGTGELFFGEGSRLTVL.

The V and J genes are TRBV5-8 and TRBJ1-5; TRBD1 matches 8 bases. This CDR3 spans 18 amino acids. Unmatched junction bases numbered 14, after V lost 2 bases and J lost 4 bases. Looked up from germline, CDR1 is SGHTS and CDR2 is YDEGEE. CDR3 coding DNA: TGTGCCAGCAGCTTTACCAAATCAGGGGGCACGGGGAATCAGCCCCAGCATTTT. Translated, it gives CASSFTKSGGTGNQPQHF.

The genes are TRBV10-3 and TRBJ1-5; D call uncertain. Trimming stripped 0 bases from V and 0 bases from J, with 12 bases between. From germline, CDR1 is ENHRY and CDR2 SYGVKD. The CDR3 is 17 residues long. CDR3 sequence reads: CAISESAGTYSNQPQHF. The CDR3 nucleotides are TGTGCCATCAGTGAGTCGGCAGGTACTTATAGCAATCAGCCCCAGCATTTT.

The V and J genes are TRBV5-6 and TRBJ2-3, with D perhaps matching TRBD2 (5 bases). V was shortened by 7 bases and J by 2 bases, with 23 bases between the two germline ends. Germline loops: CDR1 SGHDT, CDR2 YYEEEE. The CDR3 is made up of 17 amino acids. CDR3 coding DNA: TGTGCCAGCCAAGGCGAACGAGGACTGGAGCTCACAGATACGCAGTATTTT. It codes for CASQGERGLELTDTQYF.

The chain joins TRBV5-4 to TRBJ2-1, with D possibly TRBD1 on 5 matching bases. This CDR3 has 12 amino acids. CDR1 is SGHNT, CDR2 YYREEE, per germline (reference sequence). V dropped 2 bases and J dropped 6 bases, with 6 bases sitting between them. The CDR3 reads CASSFDSNEQFF. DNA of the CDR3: TGTGCCAGCAGCTTCGACAGCAATGAGCAGTTCTTC.

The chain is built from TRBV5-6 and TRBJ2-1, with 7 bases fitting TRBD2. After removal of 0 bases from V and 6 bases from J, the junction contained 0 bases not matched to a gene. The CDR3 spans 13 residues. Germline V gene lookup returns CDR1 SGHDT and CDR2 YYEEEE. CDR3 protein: CASSLGEGNEQFF. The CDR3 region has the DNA TGTGCCAGCAGCTTGGGGGAGGGCAATGAGCAGTTCTTC.

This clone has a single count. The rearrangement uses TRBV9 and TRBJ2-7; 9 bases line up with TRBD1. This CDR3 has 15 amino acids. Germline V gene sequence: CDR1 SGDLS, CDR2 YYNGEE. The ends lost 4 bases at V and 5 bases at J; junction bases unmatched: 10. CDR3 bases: TGTGCCAGCAGCCCGGGGACAGGGAGGTGGGACGAGCAGTACTTC. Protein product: CASSPGTGRWDEQYF.

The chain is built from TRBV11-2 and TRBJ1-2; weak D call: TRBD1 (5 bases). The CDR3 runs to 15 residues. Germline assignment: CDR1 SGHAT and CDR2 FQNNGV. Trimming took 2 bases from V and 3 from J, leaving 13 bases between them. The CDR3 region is CASSLTGRGDYGYTF. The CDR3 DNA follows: TGTGCCAGCAGCTTAACGGGTAGGGGCGACTATGGCTACACCTTC. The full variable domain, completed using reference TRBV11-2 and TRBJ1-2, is EAGVAQSPRYKIIEKRQSVAFWCNPISGHATLYWYQQILGQGPKLLIQFQNNGVVDDSQLPKDRFSAERLKGVDSTLKIQPAKLEDSAVYLCASSLTGRGDYGYTFGSGTRLTVV.

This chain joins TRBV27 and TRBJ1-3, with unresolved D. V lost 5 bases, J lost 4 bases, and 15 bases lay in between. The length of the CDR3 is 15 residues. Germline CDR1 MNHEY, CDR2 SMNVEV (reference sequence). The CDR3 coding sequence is TGTGCCAGCAGTCTCTTAGGAGCGGGGGGAAACACCATATATTTT. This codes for CASSLLGAGGNTIYF.

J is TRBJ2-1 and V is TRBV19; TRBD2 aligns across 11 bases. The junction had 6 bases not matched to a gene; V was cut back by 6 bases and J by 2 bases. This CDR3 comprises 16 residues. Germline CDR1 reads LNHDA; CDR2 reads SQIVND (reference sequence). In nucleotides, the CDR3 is TGTGCCAGTAGACGGGGACTAGCGGCCCCCTACAATGAGCAGTTCTTC. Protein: CASRRGLAAPYNEQFF.

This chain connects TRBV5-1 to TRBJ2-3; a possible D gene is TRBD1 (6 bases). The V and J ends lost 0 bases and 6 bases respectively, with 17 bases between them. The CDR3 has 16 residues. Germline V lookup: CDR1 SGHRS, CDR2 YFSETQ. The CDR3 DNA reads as TGCGCCAGCAGCTTGGCGGACAGAGCCTGGGAGGATACGCAGTATTTT. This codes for CASSLADRAWEDTQYF. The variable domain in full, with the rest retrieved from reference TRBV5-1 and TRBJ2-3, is KAGVTQTPRYLIKTRGQQVTLSCSPISGHRSVSWYQQTPGQGLQFLFEYFSETQRNKGNFPGRFSGRQFSNSRSEMNVSTLELGDSALYLCASSLADRAWEDTQYFGPGTRLTVL.

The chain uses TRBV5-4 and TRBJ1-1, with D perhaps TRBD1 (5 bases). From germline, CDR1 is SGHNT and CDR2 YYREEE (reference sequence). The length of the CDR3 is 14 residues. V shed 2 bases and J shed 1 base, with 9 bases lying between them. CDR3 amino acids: CASSLAGKNTEAFF. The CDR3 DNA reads TGTGCCAGCAGCTTAGCAGGGAAGAACACTGAAGCTTTCTTT. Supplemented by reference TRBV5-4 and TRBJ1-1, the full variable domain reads ETGVTQSPTHLIKTRGQQVTLRCSSQSGHNTVSWYQQALGQGPQFIFQYYREEENGRGNFPPRFSGLQFPNYSSELNVNALELDDSALYLCASSLAGKNTEAFFGQGTRLTVV.

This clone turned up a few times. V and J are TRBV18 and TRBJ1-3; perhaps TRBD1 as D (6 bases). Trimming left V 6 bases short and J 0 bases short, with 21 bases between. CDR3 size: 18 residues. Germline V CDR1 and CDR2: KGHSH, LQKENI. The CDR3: CASSHRPGHMSSGNTIYF. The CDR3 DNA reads TGTGCCAGCTCGCACCGGCCGGGACATATGAGCTCTGGAAACACCATATATTTT.

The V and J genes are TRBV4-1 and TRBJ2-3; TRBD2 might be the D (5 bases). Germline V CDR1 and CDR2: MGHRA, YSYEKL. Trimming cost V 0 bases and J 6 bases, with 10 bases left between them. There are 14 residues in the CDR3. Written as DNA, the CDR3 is TGCGCCAGCAGCCAAGATACTAGACTGGATACGCAGTATTTT. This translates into CASSQDTRLDTQYF.

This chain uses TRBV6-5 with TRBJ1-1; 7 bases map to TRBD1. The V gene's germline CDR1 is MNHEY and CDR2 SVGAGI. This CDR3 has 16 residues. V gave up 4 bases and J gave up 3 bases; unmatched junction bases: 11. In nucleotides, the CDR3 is TGTGCCAGCAGTTTAGCAACGACAGGGCCTGACACTGAAGCTTTCTTT. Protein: CASSLATTGPDTEAFF.

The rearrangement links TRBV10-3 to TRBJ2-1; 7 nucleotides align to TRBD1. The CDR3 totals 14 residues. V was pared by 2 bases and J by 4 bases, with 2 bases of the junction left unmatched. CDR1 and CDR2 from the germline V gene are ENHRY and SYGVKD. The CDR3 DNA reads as TGTGCCATCAGTGAGGCGACAGGGTACAATGAGCAGTTCTTC. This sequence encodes CAISEATGYNEQFF.

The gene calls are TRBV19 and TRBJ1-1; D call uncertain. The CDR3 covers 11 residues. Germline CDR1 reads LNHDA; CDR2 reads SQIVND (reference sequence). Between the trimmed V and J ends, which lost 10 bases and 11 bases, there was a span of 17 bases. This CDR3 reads CATQVDYGAFF. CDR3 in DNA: TGTGCCACCCAGGTGGACTATGGGGCTTTCTTT.

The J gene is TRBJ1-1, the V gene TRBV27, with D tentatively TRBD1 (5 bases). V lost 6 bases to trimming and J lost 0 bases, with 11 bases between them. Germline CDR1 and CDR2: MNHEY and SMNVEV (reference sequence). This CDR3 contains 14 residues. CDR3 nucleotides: TGTGCCAGCAGCCGACAGCAGTTGAACACTGAAGCTTTCTTT. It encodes CASSRQQLNTEAFF.

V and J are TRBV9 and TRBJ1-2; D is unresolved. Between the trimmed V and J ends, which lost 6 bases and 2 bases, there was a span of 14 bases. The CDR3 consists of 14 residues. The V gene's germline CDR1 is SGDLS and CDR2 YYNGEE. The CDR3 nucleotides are TGTGCCAGCACCAAAACTAGCTTAAACTATGGCTACACCTTC. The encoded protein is CASTKTSLNYGYTF. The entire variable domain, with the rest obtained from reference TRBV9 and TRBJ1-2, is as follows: DSGVTQTPKHLITATGQRVTLRCSPRSGDLSVYWYQQSLDQGLQFLIQYYNGEERAKGNILERFSAQQFPDLHSELNLSSLELGDSALYFCASTKTSLNYGYTFGSGTRLTVV.

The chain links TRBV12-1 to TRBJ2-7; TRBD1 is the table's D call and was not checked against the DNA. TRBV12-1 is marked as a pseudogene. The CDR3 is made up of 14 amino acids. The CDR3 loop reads CASSLYQGSGEQYF. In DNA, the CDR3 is TGTGCCAGCAGCTTATATCAGGGATCGGGCGAGCAGTACTTC.

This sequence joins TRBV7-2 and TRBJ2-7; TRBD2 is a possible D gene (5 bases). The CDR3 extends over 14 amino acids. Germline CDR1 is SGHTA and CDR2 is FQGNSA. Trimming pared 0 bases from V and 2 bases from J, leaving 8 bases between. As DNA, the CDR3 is TGTGCCAGCAGCTTAGCGCTGGGAGCCTACGAGCAGTACTTC. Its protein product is CASSLALGAYEQYF.